The clone carrying this T cell receptor (beta chain) has a single count. Its target is not known. This specimen belongs to a study of CD4 T cells in relation to SARS-CoV-2 and coronaviruses. CD4+ T cells from unexposed donors were obtained before the COVID-19 pandemic (2011-2018). Isolation of CD4+ T cells took place after 10 days in culture. Using immunoSEQ multiplex PCR, the repertoire was profiled, and TCRdb retains in-frame clones only, with some absent. Of some 21,000 clones listed, 76% were seen once; the top ten hold roughly 17%. The germline V gene encodes CDR1 SGHRS and CDR2 YFSETQ. V dropped 0 bases and J dropped 8 bases, with 20 bases sitting between them. The CDR3 is 17 amino acids.

Sample: CD4+ T cells from PBMCs, cultured in vitro. This TCR derives from a human donor in good health. V is TRBV5-1 and J is TRBJ1-4; no reliable D call. The CDR3 DNA sequence: TGCGCCAGCAGCTTGGGGGCCCGACTAGAAATAGAGGAAAAACTGTTTTTT. This codes for CASSLGARLEIEEKLFF.